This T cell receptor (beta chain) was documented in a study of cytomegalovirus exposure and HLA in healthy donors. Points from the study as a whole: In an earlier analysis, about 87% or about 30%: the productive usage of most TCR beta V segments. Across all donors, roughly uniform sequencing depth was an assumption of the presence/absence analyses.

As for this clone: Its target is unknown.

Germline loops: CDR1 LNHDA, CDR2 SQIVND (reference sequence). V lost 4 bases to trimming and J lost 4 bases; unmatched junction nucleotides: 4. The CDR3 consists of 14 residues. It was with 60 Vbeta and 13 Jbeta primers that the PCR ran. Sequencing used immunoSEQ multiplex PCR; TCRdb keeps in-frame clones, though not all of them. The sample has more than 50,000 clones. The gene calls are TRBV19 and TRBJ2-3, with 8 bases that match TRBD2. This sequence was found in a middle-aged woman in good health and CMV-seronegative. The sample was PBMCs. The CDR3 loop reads CASSTLREADTQYF. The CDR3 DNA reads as TGTGCCAGTAGTACCCTGCGGGAGGCAGATACGCAGTATTTT.